The rows below give T cell receptor beta chains drawn from one sample of a study of vaccination effects on CD4 cells after COVID-19. Sequencing used immunoSEQ multiplex PCR; TCRdb keeps in-frame clones, though not all of them. Here the sample spans about 22,000 clones, around 77% being singletons. These receptors have no identified antigens. The input for sequencing was CD4+ T cells from PBMCs cultured with HCoV-NL63 spike peptides, taken after COVID-19 vaccination. The receptors come from a human donor who received a COVID-19 vaccine. Each CDR3 is given without its conserved first and last residue. Fields, in order: J gene, D gene, V gene, CDR3 protein. D genes are given only for firm matches.

TRBJ1-1 NA TRBV29-1 SVEEGTAF
TRBJ1-4 NA TRBV5-6 ASSLVPSGEKLF
TRBJ1-1 NA TRBV5-1 ASSLVTTGNTEAF
TRBJ1-2 NA TRBV21-1 ASSKFARARRDFYGYT
TRBJ1-5 NA TRBV7-8 ASSLGGEPQH
TRBJ2-3 TRBD2 TRBV30 AWRLAGGRNTQY
TRBJ1-6 NA TRBV19 ASKVGQEYSPLH
TRBJ1-2 NA TRBV10-3 AISEVQNYGYT
TRBJ2-7 TRBD2 TRBV7-9 ASSSSELAAYEQY
TRBJ2-7 NA TRBV6-5 ASTIASPLYEQY
TRBJ2-1 TRBD2 TRBV10-3 AISGSGRDSYNEQF
TRBJ2-1 TRBD2 TRBV27 ASSSTSVHNEQF
TRBJ2-2 NA TRBV6-5 AAKTRPATGELF
TRBJ2-2 TRBD2 TRBV5-3 ARSLGPGLAGANTGELF
TRBJ2-7 NA TRBV11-2 ASSSRGLGEQY
TRBJ1-1 NA TRBV28 ASSFVRGNTEAF
TRBJ2-1 NA TRBV27 ASSLSEPTEQF
TRBJ1-2 TRBD1 TRBV6-2/TRBV6-3 ASSKRRDSYGYT
TRBJ1-4 NA TRBV5-6 ASSAAQGSGEKLF
TRBJ1-5 NA TRBV21-1 ASSNQPQH
TRBJ2-5 NA TRBV4-2 ASSQDGSGLTTQY
TRBJ1-2 NA TRBV28 ASSLLSGVNYGYT
TRBJ2-3 NA TRBV15 ATTSTDTDTQY
TRBJ2-3 NA TRBV29-1 SVEAVSGTDTQY